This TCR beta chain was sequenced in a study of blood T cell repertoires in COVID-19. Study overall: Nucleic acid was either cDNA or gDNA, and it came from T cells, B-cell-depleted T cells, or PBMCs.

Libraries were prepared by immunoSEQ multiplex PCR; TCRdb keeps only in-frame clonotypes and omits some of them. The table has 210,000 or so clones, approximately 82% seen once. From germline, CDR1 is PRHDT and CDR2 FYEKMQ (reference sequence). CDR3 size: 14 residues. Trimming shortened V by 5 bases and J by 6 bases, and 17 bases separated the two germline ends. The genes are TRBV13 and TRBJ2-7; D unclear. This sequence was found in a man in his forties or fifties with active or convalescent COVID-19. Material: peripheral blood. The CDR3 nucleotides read TGTGCCAGCAGCGCAGTCTCCAGTTCGGGCGAGCAGTACTTC. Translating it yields CASSAVSSSGEQYF.